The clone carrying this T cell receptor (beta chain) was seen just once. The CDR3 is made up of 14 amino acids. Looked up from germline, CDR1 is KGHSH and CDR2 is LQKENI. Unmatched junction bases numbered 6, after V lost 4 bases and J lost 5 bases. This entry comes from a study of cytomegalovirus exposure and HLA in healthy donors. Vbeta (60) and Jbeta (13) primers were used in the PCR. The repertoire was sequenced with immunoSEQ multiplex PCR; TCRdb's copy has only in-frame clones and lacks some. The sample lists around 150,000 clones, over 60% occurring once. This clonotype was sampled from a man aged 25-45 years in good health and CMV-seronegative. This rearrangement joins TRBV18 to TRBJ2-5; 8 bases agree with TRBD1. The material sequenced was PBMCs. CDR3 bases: TGTGCCAGCTCACGGACAGGGATGAGGGAGACCCAGTACTTC. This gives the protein CASSRTGMRETQYF. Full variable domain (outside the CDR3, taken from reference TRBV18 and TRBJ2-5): NAGVMQNPRHLVRRRGQEARLRCSPMKGHSHVYWYRQLPEEGLKFMVYLQKENIIDESGMPKERFSAEFPKEGPSILRIQQVVRGDSAAYFCASSRTGMRETQYFGPGTRLLVL.